The TCR beta chain under discussion was sequenced for a study of blood T cell repertoires in COVID-19. Study in general: In each case, the material was cDNA or gDNA derived from T cells, B-cell-depleted T cells, or PBMCs.

The CDR3 runs 13 residues. CDR1 MRHNA and CDR2 SNTAGT come from the germline V gene. Trimming took off 0 bases at V and 9 bases at J, with 9 bases between the two ends. In the original workflow: It was from reference gene primer amplification that nucleated cell counts were estimated. Here immunoSEQ multiplex PCR was the method, and the copy in TCRdb shows in-frame clones only, minus some. For V, J and clone size, that table is used; D and trimming come from the DNA. Seen here are roughly 200,000 clones, 75% to 90% observed once, and the top ten hold roughly 11%. The TCR originated in a human donor with active or convalescent COVID-19. The donor label of this sample is uncertain. This rearrangement joins TRBV6-4 to TRBJ2-1; D not certain. The sequenced sample consisted of peripheral blood. The CDR3 DNA is TGTGCCAGCAGTGACTCCCTCAAGAGTGAGCAGTTCTTC. Translating it yields CASSDSLKSEQFF.